This paragraph covers one T cell receptor beta chain sequence. This sample stems from a study of blood T cell repertoires in COVID-19. About the research overall: COVID-19 samples collected from the United States, Italy and Spain covered acute and convalescent phases. The cDNA or gDNA used as material had been derived from T cells, B-cell-depleted T cells, or PBMCs.

In the source study's methods: It was from reference gene primer amplification that nucleated cell counts were estimated. The assay was immunoSEQ multiplex PCR, and TCRdb's table has in-frame clones only and misses some. The D gene and trimming were derived from the DNA, and the V and J assignments and clone size from that table. In the table there are roughly 260,000 clones, roughly four fifths of which are singletons. CDR1 is ENHRY, CDR2 SYGVKD, per germline. The length of the CDR3 is 14 residues. The trim removed 3 bases at V and 2 bases at J, leaving 1 base unmatched. The receptor was derived from a woman aged 65 to 85 with acute or convalescent COVID-19. This chain joins TRBV10-3 and TRBJ2-7, with TRBD1 matching 10 bases. What was sequenced was peripheral blood. This CDR3 is CAISDGQGAYEQYF. The CDR3 bases are TGTGCCATCAGTGACGGACAGGGGGCCTACGAGCAGTACTTC.